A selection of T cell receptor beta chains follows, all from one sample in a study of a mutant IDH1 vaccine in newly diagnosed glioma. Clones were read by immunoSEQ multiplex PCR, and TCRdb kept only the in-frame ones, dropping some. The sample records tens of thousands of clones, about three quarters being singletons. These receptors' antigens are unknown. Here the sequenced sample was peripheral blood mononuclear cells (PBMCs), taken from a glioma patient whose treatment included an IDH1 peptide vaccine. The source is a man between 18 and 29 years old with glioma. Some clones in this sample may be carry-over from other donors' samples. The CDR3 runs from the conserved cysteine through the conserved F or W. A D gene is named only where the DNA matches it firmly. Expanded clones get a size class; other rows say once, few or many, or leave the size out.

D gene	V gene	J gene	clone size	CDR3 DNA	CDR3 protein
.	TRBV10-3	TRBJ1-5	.	TGTGCCATCAGTGAGTCGGGGACAAGCAATCAGCCCCAGCATTTT	CAISESGTSNQPQHF
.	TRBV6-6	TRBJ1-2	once	TGTGCCAGCTGGGAACTACAGGGTGATGGCTACACCTTC	CASWELQGDGYTF
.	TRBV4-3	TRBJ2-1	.	TGCGCCAGCAGCCAAGATGTCCGGGGGCTAGCGGAATTTGAGCAGTTCTTC	CASSQDVRGLAEFEQFF
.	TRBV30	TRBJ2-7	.	TGTGCCTGGAGTACCGGGGGTAGCTCCTACGAGCAGTACTTC	CAWSTGGSSYEQYF
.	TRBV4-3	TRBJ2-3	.	TGCGCCAGCAGCCAAACGGTCGGTATGCAAACAGATACGCAGTATTTT	CASSQTVGMQTDTQYF
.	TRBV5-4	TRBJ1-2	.	TGTGCCAGCAGCTCGCCCGCTAGACCGTACACCTTC	CASSSPARPYTF
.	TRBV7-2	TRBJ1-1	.	TGTGCCAGCAGTACCACGACGGAGGTCTTCTCAATGAACACTGAAGCTTTCTTT	CASSTTTEVFSMNTEAFF
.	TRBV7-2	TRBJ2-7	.	TGTGCCAGCAGCTTACTCTACGAGCAGTACTTC	CASSLLYEQYF
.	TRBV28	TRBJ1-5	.	TGTGCCAGCAGTTTCAGAAGATTGGCACTCTATCAGCCCCAGCATTTT	CASSFRRLALYQPQHF
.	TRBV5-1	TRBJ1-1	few	TGCGCCAGCAGCCAAGGGACTGAAGCTTTCTTT	CASSQGTEAFF
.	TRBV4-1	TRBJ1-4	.	TGCGCCAGCAGCCAAGGTGGGGCGAGGGGAGGTGAAAAACTGTTTTTT	CASSQGGARGGEKLFF
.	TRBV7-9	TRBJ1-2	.	TGTGCCAGCAGCTTAGTATCCCGAAGTCGGCATGGCTACACCTTC	CASSLVSRSRHGYTF
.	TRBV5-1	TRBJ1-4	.	TGCGCCAGCAGCTGGAAGGGGTTACCTAATGAAAAACTGTTTTTT	CASSWKGLPNEKLFF
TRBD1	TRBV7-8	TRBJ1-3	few	TGTGCCAGCAGCGCCAGACAGGGAAGATCTGGAAACACCATATATTTT	CASSARQGRSGNTIYF
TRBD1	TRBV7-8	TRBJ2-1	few	TGTGCCAGCAGCTCCACCCGACAGGGGGCTTCCCTCAATGAGCAGTTCTTC	CASSSTRQGASLNEQFF
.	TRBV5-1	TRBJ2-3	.	TGCGCCAGCAGCTTTCTAGGAACAGAGAATACGCAGTATTTT	CASSFLGTENTQYF
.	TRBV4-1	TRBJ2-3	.	TGCGCCAGCAGCCAAGGGACCGGGACTTTCTCGACGCAGTATTTT	CASSQGTGTFSTQYF
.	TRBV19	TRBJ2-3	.	TGTGCCAGTAGTACAGGGGACACAGATACGCAGTATTTT	CASSTGDTDTQYF
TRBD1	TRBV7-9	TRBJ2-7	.	TGTGCCAGCAGCACACCCCGACAGGGGGCGCTTGAGCAGTACTTC	CASSTPRQGALEQYF
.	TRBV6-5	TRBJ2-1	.	TGTGCCAGCAGTTACTCCCGCAGCTACAATGAGCAGTTCTTC	CASSYSRSYNEQFF
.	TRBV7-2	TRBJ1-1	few	TGTGCCAGCAGCCCGGTGAGCACTGAAGCTTTCTTT	CASSPVSTEAFF
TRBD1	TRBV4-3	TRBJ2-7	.	TGCGCCAGCAGCCCAGGAAGGGGGCGTCAGGTTTTCGAGCAGTACTTC	CASSPGRGRQVFEQYF
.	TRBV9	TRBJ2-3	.	TGTGCCAGCAGCGCATCAGATACGCAGTATTTT	CASSASDTQYF
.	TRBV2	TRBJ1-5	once	TGTGCCAGCAGTGAAGCGCTTCTACAGGGGCCCCAGCATTTT	CASSEALLQGPQHF
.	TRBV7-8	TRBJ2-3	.	TGTGCCAGCAGCTTAGTGCACGGAGGCTCAGGTCAATCTAGCACAGATACGCAGTATTTT	CASSLVHGGSGQSSTDTQYF
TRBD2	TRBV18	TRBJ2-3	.	TGTGCCAGCTCACCACCTCAAGTACTAGCGTGGCCAGATACGCAGTATTTT	CASSPPQVLAWPDTQYF
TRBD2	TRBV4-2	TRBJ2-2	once	TGTGCCAGCAGCCAACGTGCCCCCGGGCTAGCGGGATGGAGTGACACCGGGGAGCTGTTTTTT	CASSQRAPGLAGWSDTGELFF
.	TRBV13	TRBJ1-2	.	TGTGCCAGCAGCTTACTTGGCAGGGGCGGCTACACCTTC	CASSLLGRGGYTF
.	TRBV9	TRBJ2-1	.	TGTGCCAGCAGCGTCGCGACAGCTTACAATGAGCAGTTCTTC	CASSVATAYNEQFF
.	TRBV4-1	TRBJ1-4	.	TGCGCCAGCAGCCAGAAACCCCCTAATGAAAAACTGTTTTTT	CASSQKPPNEKLFF
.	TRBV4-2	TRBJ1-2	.	TGTGCCAGCAGCCCTGGACAGCCCGACGGTGGGGGCTACACCTTC	CASSPGQPDGGGYTF
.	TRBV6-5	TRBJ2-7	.	TGTGCCAGCAGTTATAGGGGCTCCTACGAGCAGTACTTC	CASSYRGSYEQYF
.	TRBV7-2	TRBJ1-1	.	TGTGCCAGCAGCTTACACGGTCGGGGGCAAGCTGAAGCTTTCTTT	CASSLHGRGQAEAFF
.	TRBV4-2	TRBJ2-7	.	TGTGCCAGCAGCCAAGTGGACCCAACCTACGAGCAGTACTTC	CASSQVDPTYEQYF
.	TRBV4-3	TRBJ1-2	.	TGCGCCAGCAGCCAAGATTCGGGGAACGACTATGGCTACACCTTC	CASSQDSGNDYGYTF
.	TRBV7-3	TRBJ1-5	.	TGTGCCAGCAGCTTAAGAACATTGAAGAATCAGCCCCAGCATTTT	CASSLRTLKNQPQHF
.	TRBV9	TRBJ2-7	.	TGTGCCAGCAGCATGGGGCCCAACAACGAGCAGTACTTC	CASSMGPNNEQYF
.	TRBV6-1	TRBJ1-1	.	TGTGCCAGCAGTGCCCGCGCCGGGGGGACTGAAGCTTTCTTT	CASSARAGGTEAFF
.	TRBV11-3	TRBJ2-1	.	TGTGCCAGCAGCTCGGGAAGGTGCACCGCCTACAATGAGCAGTTCTTC	CASSSGRCTAYNEQFF
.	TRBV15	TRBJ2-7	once	TGTGCCACCAGCAGAGATGGGGGAGTCTCCTACGAGCAGTACTTC	CATSRDGGVSYEQYF
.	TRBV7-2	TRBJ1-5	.	TGTGCCAGCACACCGGGACACAGTCTTTATAGCAATCAGCCCCAGCATTTT	CASTPGHSLYSNQPQHF
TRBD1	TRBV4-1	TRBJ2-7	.	TGCGCCAGCAGCCCTCCGGGACAGGGGGCCTACGAGCAGTACTTC	CASSPPGQGAYEQYF
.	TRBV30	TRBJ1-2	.	TGTGCCTGGAGTCCGGGTAACTATGGCTACACCTTC	CAWSPGNYGYTF
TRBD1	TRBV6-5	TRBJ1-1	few	TGTGCCAGCAGTCCCGGGACAGAGCCGAACACTGAAGCTTTCTTT	CASSPGTEPNTEAFF
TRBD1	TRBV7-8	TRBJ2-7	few	TGTGCCAGCAGCTTAGCGGGGGGACAGGGACTCTACGAGCAGTACTTC	CASSLAGGQGLYEQYF
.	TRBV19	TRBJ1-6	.	TGTGCCAGTAGGCCCTCTGTCCCGAGCTCCTATAATTCACCCCTCCACTTT	CASRPSVPSSYNSPLHF
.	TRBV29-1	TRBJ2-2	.	TGCCACCACAAGGGGACATCGAACACCGGGGAGCTGTTTTTT	CHHKGTSNTGELFF
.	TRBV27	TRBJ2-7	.	TGTGCCAGCAGGGAACTAAGGTCGGAGGATCCCTACGAGCAGTACTTC	CASRELRSEDPYEQYF
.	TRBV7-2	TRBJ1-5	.	TGTGCCAGCAGCTTAGGTTCGGGCAATCAGCCCCAGCATTTT	CASSLGSGNQPQHF
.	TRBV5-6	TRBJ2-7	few	TGTGCCAGCAGCCAAGGGGAGATAGAGTACTACGAGCAGTACTTC	CASSQGEIEYYEQYF
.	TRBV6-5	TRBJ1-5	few	TGTGCCAGCAGGGGACTTAATCAGCCCCAGCATTTT	CASRGLNQPQHF
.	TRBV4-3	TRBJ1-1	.	TGCGCCAGCAGCCAAGAACCCGAGAGTGAAGCTTTCTTT	CASSQEPESEAFF
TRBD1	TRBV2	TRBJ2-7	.	TGTGCCAGCAGTGCTCAGGGGGTTGTCTACGAGCAGTACTTC	CASSAQGVVYEQYF
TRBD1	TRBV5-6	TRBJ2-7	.	TGTGCCAGCAGCTTAGGCCGGACAGGGTACGAGCAGTACTTC	CASSLGRTGYEQYF
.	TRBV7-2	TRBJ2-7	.	TGTGCCAGCAGCCTACCGGGCACCCACTCCTACGAGCAGTACTTC	CASSLPGTHSYEQYF
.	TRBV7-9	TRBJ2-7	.	TGTGCCAGCAGGAGGGACACGGGAGCCTACGAGCAGTACTTC	CASRRDTGAYEQYF
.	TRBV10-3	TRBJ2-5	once	TGTGCCATCAGTGAGACGGGAGAGACCCAGTACTTC	CAISETGETQYF
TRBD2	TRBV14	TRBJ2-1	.	TGTGCCAGCAGCCAAGCATCCGGGACTAGCGGGAGGTTAATCAACAATGAGCAGTTCTTC	CASSQASGTSGRLINNEQFF
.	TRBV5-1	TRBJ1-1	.	TGCGCCAGCAGCTGGGGCCAAGGGAACACTGAAGCTTTCTTT	CASSWGQGNTEAFF
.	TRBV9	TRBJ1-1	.	TGTGCCAGCAGCCCCCACGGGGCCACTGAAGCTTTCTTT	CASSPHGATEAFF